A selection of T cell receptor beta chains follows, all from one sample in a study of regulatory T cells in long-lasting Graves disease. TCRdb independently ran MiXCR on the multiplex PCR reads; one entry per CDR3 protein. This sample yields fewer than 650,000 distinct CDR3 sequences, of which around 15% are seen a single time; 15% to 20% belongs to the top ten. This sample was shared with a second study, whose subject was T cells in Graves' hyperthyroidism and ophthalmopathy.

The input for sequencing was peripheral blood mononuclear cells (PBMCs), taken at new diagnosis, from a patient treated with antithyroid drugs. The receptors come from a woman in her twenties or thirties with Graves disease. Both conserved end residues are part of each CDR3. A D gene is named only where the DNA matches it firmly. Where a row states a size, it is once, few, many or the class of an expanded clone; other rows omit it.

TRBJ2-7 | many | TRBV2 | 14 | NA | CASSRFMGAYEQYF | TGTGCCAGCAGCAGGTTTATGGGAGCCTACGAGCAGTACTTC
TRBJ1-2 | NA | TRBV10-1 | 17 | NA | CASGDPLTGKADGGYTF | TGCGCCAGCGGTGACCCACTGACCGGGAAAGCTGATGGTGGCTACACCTTC
TRBJ2-1 | NA | TRBV7-3 | 14 | NA | CASSPIQGYNEQFF | TGTGCCAGCAGCCCGATACAGGGCTACAATGAGCAGTTCTTC
TRBJ2-2 | many | TRBV12-3/TRBV12-4 | 12 | NA | CASSGRAGELFF | TGTGCCAGCAGTGGTAGGGCCGGGGAGCTGTTTTTT
TRBJ1-5 | many | TRBV24-1 | 15 | NA | CATSDSGKGNQPQHF | TGTGCCACCAGTGATTCCGGAAAGGGCAATCAGCCCCAGCATTTT
TRBJ2-1 | few | TRBV18 | 16 | TRBD2 | CASSHYSLAGNNEQFF | TGTGCCAGCTCACATTATTCACTAGCGGGGAACAATGAGCAGTTCTTC
TRBJ2-3 | many | TRBV24-1 | 15 | NA | CATSDPGRERDTQYF | TGTGCCACCAGTGACCCCGGCCGGGAGAGAGATACGCAGTATTTT
TRBJ2-5 | few | TRBV28 | 14 | NA | CASSLLQNQETQYF | TGTGCCAGCAGTTTACTACAGAACCAAGAGACCCAGTACTTC
TRBJ2-5 | NA | TRBV20-1 | 18 | NA | CSARDSAQALTGQETQYF | TGCAGTGCTAGAGACTCTGCACAGGCGTTAACAGGGCAAGAGACCCAGTACTTC
TRBJ2-3 | few | TRBV30 | 17 | TRBD1 | CAWTEDRGISGTDTQYF | TGTGCCTGGACGGAGGACAGGGGGATATCGGGCACAGATACGCAGTATTTT
TRBJ2-5 | few | TRBV5-8 | 15 | NA | CASSPGHLQGETQYF | TGTGCCAGCAGCCCGGGACACTTGCAGGGGGAGACCCAGTACTTC
TRBJ2-7 | NA | TRBV7-9 | 13 | NA | CASSLGRGYERYF | TGTGCCAGCAGCTTAGGACGGGGCTACGAGCGGTACTTC
TRBJ1-1 | many | TRBV28 | 14 | NA | CASSFGRVYTEAFF | TGTGCCAGCAGTTTCGGGAGGGTATACACTGAAGCTTTCTTT
TRBJ2-1 | many | TRBV28 | 14 | NA | CAGGVRRGSNEQFF | TGTGCCGGAGGGGTACGAAGGGGTTCCAATGAGCAGTTCTTC
TRBJ2-1 | NA | TRBV7-8 | 16 | NA | CASSQGLGSSYNEQFF | TGCGCCAGCAGCCAAGGACTGGGGAGCTCCTACAATGAGCAGTTCTTC
TRBJ2-2 | many | TRBV11-3 | 15 | NA | CASSSKGHSTGELFF | TGTGCCAGCAGCTCTAAGGGACACTCCACCGGGGAGCTGTTTTTT
TRBJ2-3 | few | TRBV20-1 | 15 | NA | CSAREGQASTDTQYF | TGCAGTGCTAGAGAGGGGCAGGCTAGCACAGATACGCAGTATTTT
TRBJ2-5 | many | TRBV3-1 | 13 | NA | CASSQEHKETQYF | TGTGCCAGCAGCCAAGAGCACAAAGAGACCCAGTACTTC